The sequence of this T cell receptor beta chain was determined in a study of blood T cell repertoires in COVID-19. Overall study: Samples of COVID-19 (acute and convalescent) were obtained from the United States, Italy and Spain.

The CDR3 spans 17 residues. Looked up from germline, CDR1 is KGHDR and CDR2 is SFDVKD. Losses at the gene ends were 5 bases for V and 2 bases for J; bases not matched to a gene: 12. Some clones are missing from TCRdb's copy, which holds only in-frame ones; the method was immunoSEQ multiplex PCR. The table records approximately 250,000 clones, around 83% of them present only once. The material sequenced was peripheral blood. The origin of this receptor is a man in his forties who had recovered from COVID-19. The V call is TRBV24-1, the J call TRBJ2-7; TRBD1 aligns across 9 bases. The CDR3 DNA reads as TGTGCCACCAGTGCAATCCTGGGACAGGGTGCTCCCTACGAGCAGTACTTC. Encoded protein: CATSAILGQGAPYEQYF.